A single sample is the source of the 2 T cell receptor beta chains below, sequenced in a study of radiation and T cells in renal cell carcinoma. Time point here: baseline pretreatment blood. Stated treatment: 15 Gy SBRT to primary tumor, nephrectomy 4 weeks later. Assay used: immunoSEQ multiplex PCR; TCRdb lists only in-frame clones, some missing. Found here are 110,000 to 150,000 clones, 70% to 90% of them singletons; the top ten hold around 25%. This material consisted of blood, taken from a patient whose treatment included radiotherapy and nephrectomy. These receptors were taken from a woman between 45 and 65 years old with renal cell carcinoma.

The chain uses TRBV9 and TRBJ2-2, with D possibly being TRBD1 or TRBD2 (5 bases each). The length of the CDR3 is 16 residues. Germline V gene sequence: CDR1 SGDLS, CDR2 YYNGEE. Between the trimmed V and J ends, which lost 6 bases and 3 bases, there was a span of 18 bases. The CDR3 reads CASNSGPQTYTGELFF. The CDR3 DNA is TGTGCCAGCAACTCGGGACCGCAGACGTACACCGGGGAGCTGTTTTTT.

V is TRBV7-7 and J is TRBJ2-1, with 7 bases that match TRBD2. The V gene's germline CDR1 is SSHAT and CDR2 FNYEAQ (reference sequence). This CDR3 contains 14 residues. Unmatched junction bases numbered 10, after V lost 5 bases and J lost 9 bases. CDR3 amino acids: CASSERTSMSEQFF. The CDR3 region has the DNA TGTGCCAGCAGCGAAAGGACTAGTATGAGTGAGCAGTTCTTC.